The present TCR beta chain was sequenced within a study of blood T cell repertoires in COVID-19. Study in general: Both acute and convalescent COVID-19 samples were obtained from the United States, Italy and Spain. PBMCs, B-cell-depleted T cells, or T cells were the source of the cDNA or gDNA that made up the material.

In germline, CDR1 is PRHDT, CDR2 FYEKMQ (reference sequence). This CDR3 has 17 amino acids. With 5 bases clipped from V and 6 bases from J, the junction kept 13 bases outside the gene matches. Per the authors' pipeline: Amplification of reference gene primers provided the estimated nucleated cell counts. The data were produced by immunoSEQ multiplex PCR, yet TCRdb's version contains in-frame clones alone and is incomplete. Clone size and V and J calls were adopted from that table, with D and trimming inferred from the DNA. The profile shows 45,000 to 60,000 clones, more than 80% of them singletons. The chain carries TRBV13 and TRBJ2-1, with TRBD1 matching over 10 bases. This receptor was obtained from a human donor in a cohort sampled during active COVID-19. The sequencing input was peripheral blood. In DNA form, the CDR3 reads TGTGCCAGCAGCCCCAGACAGGGGGCCGTTCATATCAATGAGCAGTTCTTC. Its translation: CASSPRQGAVHINEQFF.